These T cell receptor beta chains were read from a single sample in a study of blood T cells in healthy people across ages. TCRdb re-called the 5' RACE reads through MiXCR, storing one row per CDR3 protein. The sample has around 1,500,000 distinct CDR3 sequences; around 39% are singletons. Sequenced material: blood. The source of these receptors is a woman aged 18-29 years in good health. CDR3s include the opening cysteine and the closing phenylalanine or tryptophan. Each record gives: J gene, V gene, CDR3 protein.

>TRBJ2-1|TRBV6-5
CASSGEREPGNEQFF
>TRBJ2-3|TRBV20-1
CSARATSGSTDTQYF
>TRBJ2-7|TRBV2
CASKVGVDEQYF
>TRBJ2-7|TRBV7-2
CASSFKGPYEQYF
>TRBJ2-7|TRBV7-8
CASSQGVHEQYF
>TRBJ1-1|TRBV6-2/TRBV6-3
CASSFLPRGGVGTEAFF
>TRBJ1-1|TRBV2
CASNPSGIGNTEAFF
>TRBJ2-1|TRBV6-1
CASSETRNEQFF
>TRBJ1-2|TRBV7-9
CASSLANYGYTF
>TRBJ2-3|TRBV5-4
CASSLGTSGPSTDTQYF
>TRBJ2-1|TRBV7-9
CASSISTGEQFF
>.|TRBV7-2
CASSVSREGDEQYF
>.|TRBV5-1
CASSLASQREVETQYF
>TRBJ2-7|TRBV28
CASSLGGLTHEQYF
>TRBJ1-2|TRBV20-1
CSAEGQGLCGYTF
>TRBJ1-6|TRBV13
CASSPIRDRGKMSPLHF
>TRBJ1-5|TRBV28
CASSFGRGKASNQPQHF
>TRBJ2-7|TRBV25-1
CASSEPTGGQYEQYF
>TRBJ2-1|TRBV5-1
CASSRGGTGSYNEQFF
>TRBJ2-1|TRBV10-3
CAIWDNEQFF
>TRBJ2-3|TRBV6-5
CAGSSPLGTSGGAGTDTQYF
>TRBJ2-3|TRBV11-2
CASSSSKGAGTDTQYF
>TRBJ1-4|TRBV7-8
CASSLALPNEKLFF
>TRBJ2-2|TRBV20-1
CSAPGASNGGELFF
>TRBJ2-1|TRBV7-6
CASSLTGGTALSYNEQFF
>TRBJ2-1|TRBV4-2
CASSQSPLAGGPLLYNEQFF
>TRBJ2-3|TRBV6-2/TRBV6-3
CASSYPTNTQYF
>TRBJ1-3|TRBV29-1
CSAQGSSRNTIYF
>TRBJ1-2|TRBV28
CASLTGNNYGYTF
>TRBJ2-3|TRBV2
CASSDRSGSRTDTQYF
>TRBJ2-4|TRBV20-1
CSAEGEDIQYF
>TRBJ2-3|TRBV6-1
CASSLPGRDTQYF
>TRBJ2-1|TRBV11-2
CASSLGGQFNNEQFF
>.|TRBV2
CASSETPGAQETQYF
>TRBJ2-7|TRBV5-6
CASSLWDYEQYF
>TRBJ2-1|TRBV20-1
CSARTTGPMNNEQFF
>TRBJ1-1|TRBV6-5
CASTGWGLAEAFF
>TRBJ2-7|TRBV4-1
CASSQEALLGYEQYF
>TRBJ1-6|TRBV27
CASSVRTDSPLHF
>TRBJ1-1|TRBV7-8
CASSLRIMNTEAFF
>TRBJ2-3|TRBV20-1
CSAPRPPNTQYF
>TRBJ2-3|TRBV20-1
CSASSTTATDTQYF
>TRBJ1-1|TRBV20-1
CSARDEVNTEAFF
>TRBJ1-5|TRBV5-5
CASSTSGQPSNQPQHF
>TRBJ2-7|TRBV6-5
CASSYRADSSYEQYF
>TRBJ2-5|TRBV7-6
CASSSTGTETQYF